The rows below give T cell receptor beta chains drawn from one sample of a study of radiation and T cells in renal cell carcinoma. Assay: immunoSEQ multiplex PCR; the TCRdb copy retains only in-frame clones and omits some. Of around 4,000 clones listed, approximately 56% are singletons. The sample here was tumor tissue, taken from a patient whose treatment included radiotherapy and nephrectomy. These receptor sequences come from a woman between 55 and 75 years old with renal cell carcinoma. Both conserved end residues are part of each CDR3. The order of the fields is D gene, J gene, V gene, clone size, CDR3 protein, CDR3 DNA. A D gene is named only where the DNA matches it firmly. Where a row states a size, it is once, few, many or the class of an expanded clone; other rows omit it.

NA TRBJ2-2 TRBV5-1 NA CASSSQNTGELFF TGCGCCAGCAGCTCCCAGAACACCGGGGAGCTGTTTTTT
NA TRBJ1-1 TRBV15 NA CATSRDRIGTEAFF TGTGCCACCAGCAGAGATAGGATTGGAACTGAAGCTTTCTTT
NA TRBJ2-7 TRBV29-1 NA CSVLTGGWLTGEQYF TGCAGCGTCTTAACTGGGGGTTGGCTTACGGGGGAGCAGTACTTC
NA TRBJ2-2 TRBV19 medium-sized CATTNTNTGELFF TGTGCCACGACGAACACGAACACCGGGGAGCTGTTTTTT
TRBD1 TRBJ1-5 TRBV6-5 NA CASSPGQGRNQPQHF TGTGCCAGCAGTCCCGGACAGGGCCGCAATCAGCCCCAGCATTTT
NA TRBJ1-1 TRBV14 NA CASSQAGMNTEAFF TGTGCCAGCAGCCAGGCTGGGATGAACACTGAAGCTTTCTTT
TRBD1 TRBJ2-2 TRBV19 NA CASKQGQGVGGELFF TGTGCCAGCAAACAAGGACAGGGCGTTGGCGGGGAGCTGTTTTTT
NA TRBJ1-5 TRBV28 NA CASTRGIWPQHF TGTGCCAGCACCAGGGGAATTTGGCCCCAGCATTTT
NA TRBJ1-2 TRBV2 few CASSYDPSNNFGYTF TGTGCCAGCAGTTATGATCCCTCTAATAACTTTGGCTACACCTTC
TRBD2 TRBJ2-3 TRBV5-1 NA CASSLDGGSWADTQYF TGCGCCAGCAGCTTGGATGGCGGGAGTTGGGCAGATACGCAGTATTTT
TRBD1 TRBJ2-5 TRBV28 NA CASSLGTGPRETQYF TGTGCCAGCAGCCTAGGGACAGGGCCTCGGGAGACCCAGTACTTC
NA TRBJ2-7 TRBV5-6 NA CASSLFDTYEQYF TGTGCCAGCAGCTTGTTCGACACCTACGAGCAGTACTTC
NA TRBJ1-2 TRBV7-2 once CASSSPGTGAYGYTF TGTGCCAGCAGCTCACCGGGGACGGGAGCCTATGGCTACACCTTC
TRBD1 TRBJ1-4 TRBV25-1 NA CASSGDSLSEKLFF TGTGCCAGCAGTGGGGACAGTCTTTCCGAAAAACTGTTTTTT
NA TRBJ2-7 TRBV30 NA CAWSQPPSFYEQYF TGTGCCTGGAGTCAACCCCCCTCTTTCTACGAGCAGTACTTC
NA TRBJ2-2 TRBV2 NA CASSGGFTGELFF TGTGCCAGCAGTGGTGGATTCACCGGGGAGCTGTTTTTT
NA TRBJ1-3 TRBV9 NA CASSVAGAGRSGNTIYF TGTGCCAGCAGCGTAGCTGGGGCAGGGAGATCTGGAAACACCATATATTTT
TRBD2 TRBJ2-1 TRBV9 NA CASSVESQRGYNEQFF TGTGCCAGCAGCGTAGAGTCCCAGCGGGGTTACAATGAGCAGTTCTTC
NA TRBJ2-7 TRBV18 NA CASSPLRTLNYEQYF TGTGCCAGCTCACCACTGCGGACCCTTAACTACGAGCAGTACTTC
NA TRBJ1-6 TRBV7-2 NA CASSLGSLGGSPLHF TGTGCCAGCAGCTTAGGAAGCCTCGGGGGTTCACCCCTCCACTTT
TRBD1 TRBJ2-3 TRBV5-6 few CASSMTGATDTQYF TGTGCCAGCAGCATGACAGGGGCCACAGATACGCAGTATTTT
NA TRBJ1-6 TRBV7-9 few CASSLEQYNSPLHF TGTGCCAGCAGCTTAGAACAGTATAATTCACCCCTCCACTTT